Below are 2 T cell receptor beta chains sequenced from a single sample in a study of blood T cells in healthy people across ages. The authors ran a second PCR of roughly 7 to 11 cycles using a sample-barcoded 5' primer and a J-beta primer mix. TCRdb ran MiXCR on the 5' RACE reads and lists one entry per CDR3 protein. In the table there are about 770,000 distinct CDR3 sequences, approximately 44% of which are singletons. Sequenced material: blood. The receptors shown here come from a man in his 60s in good health.

The gene calls are TRBV12-3 or TRBV12-4 and TRBJ2-7, with D maybe TRBD1 (5 bases). Judging by the DNA end, TRBJ2-5 fits better; the J call may be wrong. This CDR3 is built from 15 residues. DNA of the CDR3: TGTGCCAGCAGTTTGTTGGGCTCACAGGCGGAGACCCAGTACTTC. Its protein is CASSLLGSQAETQYF.

The chain uses TRBV27 and TRBJ2-1; 9 positions match TRBD2. V was clipped by 10 bases and J by 0 bases; unmatched bases: 10. The length of the CDR3 is 16 residues. Germline V gene data show CDR1 as MNHEY and CDR2 as SMNVEV (reference sequence). In DNA form, the CDR3 reads TGTGCCACCCTAGCGGGGCGCCAAAGCTCCTACAATGAGCAGTTCTTC. This gives the protein CATLAGRQSSYNEQFF.